These T cell receptor beta chains were read from a single sample in a study of T cell repertoires in cytomegalovirus infection. Using its own MiXCR run on the reads, TCRdb lists one record per CDR3 protein. This sample has 100,000 or so distinct CDR3 sequences, with less than 55% found just once. These receptors' targets are unknown. This specimen consisted of CD8+ T cells from cultured PBMCs, obtained from culture after CMV antigen stimulation. Receptor source: a human donor in good health (CMV status not recorded). Some clones in this sample may be carry-over from other donors' samples. The CDR3 runs from the conserved cysteine through the conserved F or W. D genes are given only for firm matches. Clone size appears in some rows only: once, few, many, or a class for an expanded clone.

clone size	V gene	J gene	D gene	CDR3 DNA	CDR3 protein
.	TRBV28	TRBJ2-3	TRBD2	TGTGCCAGCAGCCGAGTAGCGGGTACGAGCACAGATACGCAGTATTTT	CASSRVAGTSTDTQYF
.	TRBV4-2	TRBJ2-7	TRBD1	TGTGCCAGCAGCCGGACCGGGACAGGGTCCATCGAGCAGTACTTC	CASSRTGTGSIEQYF
few	TRBV12-5	TRBJ2-1	.	TGTGCTAGTGCCTTACTCCGAGGGCGTGAGCAGTTCTTC	CASALLRGREQFF
many	TRBV7-2	TRBJ2-7	TRBD2	TGTGCCAGCAGCTTAGAGGGACTAGCGGGGGATGAGCAGTACTTC	CASSLEGLAGDEQYF
.	TRBV27	TRBJ2-3	TRBD2	TGTGCCAGCAGCCTAGGACTAGCGGGGGAAGATACGCAGTATTTT	CASSLGLAGEDTQYF
.	TRBV7-6	TRBJ2-5	TRBD2	TGTGCCAGCAGCCATTATAGCGGGGGGCGGGGAGAGACCCAGTACTTC	CASSHYSGGRGETQYF
.	TRBV5-6	TRBJ2-1	.	TGTGCCAGCAGCTTGTGGCGCGGGTCTGGTAATGAGCAGTTCTTC	CASSLWRGSGNEQFF
many	TRBV7-2	TRBJ1-1	TRBD1	TGTGCCAGCAGCCCCTGGACAGGGATGAACACTGAAGCTTTCTTT	CASSPWTGMNTEAFF
.	TRBV12-3/TRBV12-4	TRBJ2-1	TRBD2	TGTGCCAGCAACACCCCGGGGGGGAATGAGCAGTTCTTC	CASNTPGGNEQFF
.	TRBV27	TRBJ2-3	TRBD2	TGTGCCAGCAGTTTAAATCCTCTAGCGGGAGATACGCAGTATTTT	CASSLNPLAGDTQYF
many	TRBV2	TRBJ2-1	TRBD2	TGTGCCAGCAATGGACTAGCGGGGAACAATGAGCAGTTCTTC	CASNGLAGNNEQFF
.	TRBV2	TRBJ1-1	.	TGTGCCGAACAAGGCGGCACTGAAGCTTTCTTT	CAEQGGTEAFF
few	TRBV2	TRBJ2-5	.	TGTGCCAGCAGTGAGAGTAGGGTTGAGGGGACCCAGTACTTC	CASSESRVEGTQYF
.	TRBV9	TRBJ2-7	TRBD2	TGTGCCAGCAGCGTCGGACTAGCGGATGAGCAGTACTTC	CASSVGLADEQYF
.	TRBV20-1	TRBJ1-3	.	TGCAGTGCTAGAGATATGACTCCCCCTGGAAACACCATATATTTT	CSARDMTPPGNTIYF